Given below is one TCR beta chain in context. These data originate in a study of CD8 T cells in Susac syndrome. The CDR3 consists of 15 residues. V was cut by 2 bases and J by 1 base, with 6 bases left in between. Germline V gene lookup returns CDR1 LGHDT and CDR2 YNNKEL (reference sequence). Random-hexamer reverse transcription was applied to about 0.5 to 1 ug RNA. The TCR beta CDR3 was amplified by immunoSEQ multiplex PCR across 54 Vbeta, 13 Jbeta. TCRdb fed the immunoSEQ multiplex PCR reads into MiXCR, producing one record per CDR3 protein. Of 150,000 or so distinct CDR3 sequences listed, over 85% were seen once; the top ten hold just over 0.13%. Negative isolation yielded the CD8+ and CD4+ T cells, while FACS enriched the TEMRA cells.

The sample taken for sequencing was CD4+ T cells from PBMCs. The rearrangement joins TRBV3-1 to TRBJ2-6; D unresolved. The clonotype originates from a human donor in good health. In nucleotides, the CDR3 is TGTGCCAGCAGCCAAATGGGATCTGGGGCCAACGTCCTGACTTTC. It yields the protein CASSQMGSGANVLTF.